These 25 T cell receptor beta chains originate from one sample sequenced in a study of cytomegalovirus exposure and HLA in healthy donors. This PCR relied on a set of 60 Vbeta primers and 13 Jbeta primers. The table came from immunoSEQ multiplex PCR; TCRdb's copy has only in-frame clones and leaves some out. The data show 150,000 to 200,000 clones, roughly 80% seen once. The sample was PBMCs. The receptors here all came from a woman aged 18-29 years in good health and CMV-seropositive.

This clone was picked up one time. The chain combines TRBV30 with TRBJ2-7, with a tentative D call TRBD2 (5 bases). Trimming shortened V by 0 bases and J by 5 bases, and 11 bases separated the two germline ends. The CDR3 contains 13 residues. CDR1 GTSNPN and CDR2 SVGIG come from the germline V gene (reference sequence). Here the CDR3 DNA reads TGTGCCTGGAGTGTGTTGGCGAGGGACGAGCAGTACTTC. Encoded protein: CAWSVLARDEQYF.

The rearrangement uses TRBV7-9 and TRBJ1-2; 7 nucleotides match TRBD1. Trimming took 8 bases from V and 6 from J; bases not matched to a gene: 3. CDR3 length equals 11 residues. CDR1 and CDR2 (germline): SEHNR, FQNEAQ (reference sequence). In DNA form, the CDR3 reads TGTGCCAGCGGCCAGGGGGATGGCTACACCTTC. Translated, it gives CASGQGDGYTF.

The CDR3 DNA reads TGTGCCAGCAGCTTAGGCCTTTTATGGCTAGCGGGGAATGAGCAGTTCTTC. This sequence encodes CASSLGLLWLAGNEQFF. V usage is TRBV13 and J usage is TRBJ2-1; 9 nucleotides agree with TRBD2. Germline V CDR1 and CDR2: PRHDT, FYEKMQ (reference sequence). Losses at the gene ends were 0 bases for V and 7 bases for J; bases not matched to a gene: 10. This CDR3 comprises 17 residues.

The chain links TRBV14 to TRBJ2-2; 10 bases align to TRBD2. With V trimmed by 6 bases and J by 5 bases, 6 bases remained unmatched. The CDR3 extends over 15 amino acids. Per germline, CDR1 SGHDN and CDR2 FVKESK. CDR3 bases: TGTGCCAGCAGTTATACTAGCGGGGTGACCGGGGAGCTGTTTTTT. Translating gives CASSYTSGVTGELFF.

The chain links TRBV25-1 to TRBJ1-6; D is possibly TRBD1 (5 bases). The CDR3 covers 15 residues. Germline V gene lookup returns CDR1 MGHDK and CDR2 SYGVNS. Trimming cost V 2 bases and J 8 bases, with 13 bases left between them. The CDR3 here is CASSERARDDSPLHF. In nucleotides, the CDR3 is TGTGCCAGCAGTGAAAGGGCCAGGGATGATTCACCCCTCCACTTT.

CDR3 sequence (DNA): TGTGCCAGCAGGGATCCGGGACAGGCAGAAAAACTGTTTTTT. Protein: CASRDPGQAEKLFF. The rearrangement uses TRBV28 and TRBJ1-4; TRBD1 matches 8 bases. Germline V gene sequence: CDR1 MDHEN, CDR2 SYDVKM. Unmatched junction bases numbered 8, after V lost 6 bases and J lost 8 bases. This CDR3 spans 14 amino acids.

The chain couples TRBV15 to TRBJ2-1; TRBD2 agrees at 13 bases. CDR3 length equals 18 residues. The germline CDR1 and CDR2 sequences are LNHNV and YYDKDF (reference sequence). Trimming cost V 5 bases and J 2 bases; bases outside gene matches: 9. This CDR3 is CATSPGVLAGGTYNEQFF. CDR3 bases: TGTGCCACCAGCCCCGGGGTACTAGCGGGGGGGACCTACAATGAGCAGTTCTTC.

The V and J genes are TRBV6-1 and TRBJ1-3; 9 bases match TRBD1. V lost 6 bases to trimming and J lost 2 bases; unmatched junction nucleotides: 2. Germline V lookup: CDR1 MNHNS, CDR2 SASEGT. The CDR3 runs to 14 residues. The CDR3 DNA is TGTGCCAGCAGCGGGACAGGGACTGGAAACACCATATATTTT. Amino acids: CASSGTGTGNTIYF.

In its sample, this clone was seen a few times. This chain joins TRBV6-1 and TRBJ2-1; possible D gene TRBD2, 6 bases. Trimming took 5 bases from V and 5 from J, leaving 13 bases between them. Looked up from germline, CDR1 is MNHNS and CDR2 is SASEGT. The CDR3 extends over 14 amino acids. Here the CDR3 DNA reads TGTGCCAGCAGTCCCTCGGGACTCAACAATGAGCAGTTCTTC. It is translated as CASSPSGLNNEQFF.

The chain employs TRBV7-9 and TRBJ1-4; 7 bases map to TRBD1. J lost 8 bases, V lost 1 base, and 10 bases had no gene match. The CDR3 extends over 16 amino acids. Per the germline V gene, CDR1 is SEHNR and CDR2 is FQNEAQ (reference sequence). The CDR3 bases are TGTGCCAGCAGCTTAGGCCGGGACAGATCCTCCGAAAAACTGTTTTTT. Translating gives CASSLGRDRSSEKLFF.

The chain uses TRBV11-1 and TRBJ1-1; no clear D gene. Germline V lookup: CDR1 SGHAT, CDR2 FQDESV (reference sequence). CDR3 length: 12 residues. Trimming left V 4 bases short and J 3 bases short, with 6 bases between. CDR3 in amino acids: CASSSRDTEAFF. The CDR3 DNA reads TGTGCCAGCAGCTCCCGGGACACTGAAGCTTTCTTT.

J is TRBJ1-1 and V is TRBV29-1; D is uncertain. There are 10 residues in the CDR3. Trimming took 4 bases from V and 3 from J, leaving 3 bases between them. Per germline, CDR1 SQVTM and CDR2 ANQGSEA. The CDR3 reads CSVVDTEAFF. DNA of the CDR3: TGCAGCGTTGTCGACACTGAAGCTTTCTTT. The full variable domain, rest sourced from reference TRBV29-1 and TRBJ1-1, is SAVISQKPSRDICQRGTSLTIQCQVDSQVTMMFWYRQQPGQSLTLIATANQGSEATYESGFVIDKFPISRPNLTFSTLTVSNMSPEDSSIYLCSVVDTEAFFGQGTRLTVV.

This sequence joins TRBV5-1 and TRBJ1-2, with a weak D call TRBD1 (5 bases). Germline-derived CDR1 and CDR2 are SGHRS and YFSETQ. There are 18 residues in the CDR3. V lost 0 bases, J lost 7 bases, and 25 bases lay in between. In DNA form, the CDR3 reads TGCGCCAGCAGCTTGGGGTGGAATGTGGAGGGACCACGGCCTGGCTACACCTTC. Translated: CASSLGWNVEGPRPGYTF.

The chain carries TRBV7-2 and TRBJ2-1; possible D gene TRBD2, 7 bases. There are 16 residues in the CDR3. Germline-derived CDR1 and CDR2 are SGHTA and FQGNSA. V was shortened by 5 bases and J by 7 bases, with 21 bases between the two germline ends. Written as DNA, the CDR3 is TGTGCCAGCAGCGGACGTGGGGGGGGGCGGGGGAATGAGCAGTTCTTC. This translates into CASSGRGGGRGNEQFF.

CDR3 coding DNA: TGTGCCAGCAGTCCCAGGGGGGGCAATCAGCCCCAGCATTTT. It specifies CASSPRGGNQPQHF. The chain has TRBV6-6 and TRBJ1-5, with TRBD1 matching over 7 bases. CDR1 is MNHNY, CDR2 SVGAGI, per germline (reference sequence). V lost 5 bases to trimming and J lost 2 bases; unmatched junction nucleotides: 3. This CDR3 region has 14 residues.

This clone was recorded only once. The V call is TRBV7-9, the J call TRBJ1-2, with 7 bases identical to TRBD1. CDR1 is SEHNR, CDR2 FQNEAQ, per germline (reference sequence). The CDR3 is 13 amino acids. With 1 base clipped from V and 7 bases from J, the junction kept 3 bases outside the gene matches. The CDR3 loop is CASSLGQGGGYTF. The CDR3 DNA follows: TGTGCCAGCAGCTTAGGACAGGGAGGTGGCTACACCTTC.

V usage is TRBV7-2 and J usage is TRBJ2-5; D unclear. From germline, CDR1 is SGHTA and CDR2 FQGNSA. V lost 3 bases, J lost 3 bases, and 8 bases lay in between. The CDR3 contains 13 residues. The CDR3 DNA sequence: TGTGCCAGCAGCTTCGGTGCGGAAGAGACCCAGTACTTC. Its translation: CASSFGAEETQYF.

The V and J genes are TRBV19 and TRBJ1-4; D perhaps matches TRBD1 (6 bases). This CDR3 has 14 amino acids. Germline assignment: CDR1 LNHDA and CDR2 SQIVND (reference sequence). V lost 4 bases and J 3 bases, leaving 9 bases between the germline ends. CDR3 coding DNA: TGTGCCAGTAGTACAGGGGCAGCTAATGAAAAACTGTTTTTT. It encodes CASSTGAANEKLFF.

The chain recombines TRBV5-6 with TRBJ2-5; 10 bases agree with TRBD1. CDR3 length: 15 amino acids. The germline V gene has CDR1 SGHDT and CDR2 YYEEEE. Trimming at V came to 5 bases and at J to 3 bases, leaving 7 bases not matched to a gene. The CDR3 spells CASRDGQGEEETQYF. CDR3 nucleotide sequence: TGTGCCAGCAGGGACGGACAGGGGGAAGAAGAGACCCAGTACTTC.

The gene calls are TRBV6-6 and TRBJ2-3; D possibly corresponds to TRBD1 (5 bases). The CDR3 runs to 15 residues. The germline V gene encodes CDR1 MNHNY and CDR2 SVGAGI (reference sequence). The germline V and J ends were trimmed by 7 bases and 4 bases, with 18 bases remaining between them. The CDR3 spells CASTSGSVKADTQYF. CDR3 sequence (DNA): TGTGCCAGCACCTCAGGGTCAGTTAAGGCAGATACGCAGTATTTT.

This clone has just one count. This chain joins TRBV19 and TRBJ2-7; maybe TRBD1 (5 bases). Germline CDR1 reads LNHDA; CDR2 reads SQIVND (reference sequence). Trimming cost V 4 bases and J 6 bases, with 13 bases left between them. This CDR3 has 13 amino acids. In nucleotides, the CDR3 is TGTGCCAGTAGTACCGACTTGGGGCGCGAGCAGTACTTC. This gives the protein CASSTDLGREQYF. Full variable domain (remainder filled in from reference TRBV19 and TRBJ2-7): DGGITQSPKYLFRKEGQNVTLSCEQNLNHDAMYWYRQDPGQGLRLIYYSQIVNDFQKGDIAEGYSVSREKKESFPLTVTSAQKNPTAFYLCASSTDLGREQYFGPGTRLTVT.

This rearrangement joins TRBV6-5 to TRBJ2-5, with TRBD2 identical over 8 bases. The V gene's germline CDR1 is MNHEY and CDR2 SVGAGI. The CDR3 extends over 15 amino acids. V trimming: 2 bases; J trimming: 1 base; junction bases outside the gene matches: 3. CDR3 sequence (DNA): TGTGCCAGCAGTTACGGACTAGCCATCCAAGAGACCCAGTACTTC. Translating gives CASSYGLAIQETQYF.

The rearrangement uses TRBV5-8 and TRBJ1-2, with 9 bases aligning to TRBD1. The junction had 7 bases not matched to a gene; V was cut back by 4 bases and J by 3 bases. Germline values: CDR1 SGHTS, CDR2 YDEGEE. The CDR3 is made up of 15 amino acids. For the CDR3, the DNA is TGTGCCAGCAGCCACGGGACAGGGTCTTACTATGGCTACACCTTC. Its translation: CASSHGTGSYYGYTF.

This clone was counted only a few times. The chain carries TRBV6-4 and TRBJ1-1; TRBD1 might be the D (6 bases). This CDR3 region has 13 residues. Germline CDR1 is MRHNA and CDR2 is SNTAGT. V dropped 3 bases and J dropped 2 bases, with 7 bases sitting between them. The CDR3 loop reads CASSEGANTEAFF. CDR3 DNA: TGTGCCAGCAGTGAGGGGGCTAACACTGAAGCTTTCTTT.

The genes are TRBV10-3 and TRBJ1-6; D is possibly TRBD1 (6 bases). CDR1 ENHRY and CDR2 SYGVKD come from the germline V gene. This CDR3 comprises 16 residues. V gave up 6 bases and J gave up 0 bases, with 12 bases separating them. CDR3 sequence: CAISGQLSSYNSPLHF. Here the CDR3 DNA reads TGTGCCATCAGCGGACAGCTCAGCTCCTATAATTCACCCCTCCACTTT.